Listed below are T cell receptor beta chains from one sample, sequenced in a study of control samples from healthy donors and cancer patients. The data were produced by immunoSEQ multiplex PCR, yet TCRdb's version contains in-frame clones alone and is incomplete. The sample lists around 130,000 clones, roughly 90% occurring once. The sequencing input was blood. The receptors derive from a man aged 45 to 65 in good health. CDR3s leave out the opening cysteine and the closing phenylalanine or tryptophan. Rows give clone size only sometimes, using once, few, many, or a class for an expanded clone.

.,TRBV19,TRBJ1-5,ASSKQGEINQPQH
.,TRBV10-3,TRBJ1-1,ASTPIGGLYTEAF
.,TRBV2,TRBJ1-1,AKELRGSAEAF
.,TRBV4-2,TRBJ1-1,ASSQPRQGGGTEAF
.,TRBV19,TRBJ2-1,ASSMPLGNEQF
.,TRBV5-8,TRBJ1-3,ASSSGGSGNTIY
.,TRBV2,TRBJ2-7,ASSKRVFPYEQY
.,TRBV19,TRBJ2-7,ASGEAGAYEQY
once,TRBV30,TRBJ2-3,AWRFGTSGEADTQY
.,TRBV19,TRBJ2-3,ASSTPRTGGLDTQY
.,TRBV6-6,TRBJ2-1,ASSRQGDNEQF
.,TRBV5-1,TRBJ2-3,ASRSSSTDTQY
few,TRBV10-3,TRBJ2-1,ASLQLAGGPNEQF
.,TRBV11-2,TRBJ2-7,ASSLQGPSYEQY
.,TRBV7-9,TRBJ1-4,ASSLGREWNEKLF
.,TRBV25-1,TRBJ2-1,ASRRNNEQF
.,TRBV5-3,TRBJ1-1,ARSARTGENTEAF
.,TRBV3-1/TRBV3-2,TRBJ2-3,ASSQPGGTDTQY
.,TRBV28,TRBJ1-1,ASSLWTNTEAF
.,TRBV7-3,TRBJ2-3,ASSLDSTDTQY
.,TRBV5-6,TRBJ2-7,ASSRTWSSYEQY
.,TRBV5-1,TRBJ2-7,ASSLESLSTYEQY
.,TRBV29-1,TRBJ1-1,SAVRGIGTEAF
.,TRBV12-3/TRBV12-4,TRBJ1-1,ASRKGRNTEAF
.,TRBV28,TRBJ2-7,ASRPPGQGFEQY
.,TRBV7-2,TRBJ2-5,ASRSGETQY
.,TRBV6-4,TRBJ1-5,ASRVKKSGSVTSNQPQH
.,TRBV3-1/TRBV3-2,TRBJ2-2,ASSQVLVRTGELF
few,TRBV7-3,TRBJ2-3,ASSLAGASTDTQY
.,TRBV27,TRBJ2-7,ASSTGTARGYEQY
.,TRBV7-2,TRBJ2-7,ASSSGGRDREQY
.,TRBV4-1,TRBJ2-1,ASSKGQGPDNEQF
.,TRBV7-9,TRBJ2-1,ASRLSGRYNEQF
.,TRBV3-1/TRBV3-2,TRBJ2-1,ASSPEAFGVVEF
.,TRBV10-1,TRBJ2-1,ASSETQFYNEQF
.,TRBV27,TRBJ2-2,ASSPPTGLIPRELF
.,TRBV5-1,TRBJ2-1,ASSLGPGIYNEQF
.,TRBV28,TRBJ2-1,ASNDRAYNEQF
.,TRBV2,TRBJ2-7,ASSPKYEQY
.,TRBV5-4,TRBJ2-7,ASSLLYGRTYEQY
.,TRBV15,TRBJ2-6,ATSRDIARGSGANVLT
.,TRBV6-5,TRBJ2-7,ASSNRGFYEQY
once,TRBV28,TRBJ2-3,ASSPSTSGYTDTQY